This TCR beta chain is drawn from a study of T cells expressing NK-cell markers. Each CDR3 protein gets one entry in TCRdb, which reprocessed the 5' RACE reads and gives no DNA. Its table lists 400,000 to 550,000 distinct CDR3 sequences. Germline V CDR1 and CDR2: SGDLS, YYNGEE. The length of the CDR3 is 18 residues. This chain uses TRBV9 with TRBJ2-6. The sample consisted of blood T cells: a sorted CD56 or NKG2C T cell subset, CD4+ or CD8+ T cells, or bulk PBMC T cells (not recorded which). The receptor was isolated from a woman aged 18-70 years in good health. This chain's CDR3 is CASSFGGGVLFGANVLTF.